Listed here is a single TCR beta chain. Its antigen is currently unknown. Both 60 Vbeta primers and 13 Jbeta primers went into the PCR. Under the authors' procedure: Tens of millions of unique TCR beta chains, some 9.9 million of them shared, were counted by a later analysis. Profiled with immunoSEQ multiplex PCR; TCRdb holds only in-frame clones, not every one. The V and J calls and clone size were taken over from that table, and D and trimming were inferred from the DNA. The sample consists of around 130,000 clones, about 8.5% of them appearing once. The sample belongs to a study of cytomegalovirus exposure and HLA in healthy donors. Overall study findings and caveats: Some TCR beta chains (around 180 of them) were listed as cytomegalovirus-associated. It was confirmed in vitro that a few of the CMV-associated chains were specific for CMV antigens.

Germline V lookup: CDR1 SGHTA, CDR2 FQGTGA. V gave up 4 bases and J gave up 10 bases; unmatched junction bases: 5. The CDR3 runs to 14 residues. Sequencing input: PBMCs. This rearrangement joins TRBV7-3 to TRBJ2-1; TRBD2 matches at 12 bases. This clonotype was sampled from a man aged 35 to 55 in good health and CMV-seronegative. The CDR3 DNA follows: TGTGCCAGCAGCTACACTGGACTAGCGGGGGAGCAGTTCTTC. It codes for CASSYTGLAGEQFF.